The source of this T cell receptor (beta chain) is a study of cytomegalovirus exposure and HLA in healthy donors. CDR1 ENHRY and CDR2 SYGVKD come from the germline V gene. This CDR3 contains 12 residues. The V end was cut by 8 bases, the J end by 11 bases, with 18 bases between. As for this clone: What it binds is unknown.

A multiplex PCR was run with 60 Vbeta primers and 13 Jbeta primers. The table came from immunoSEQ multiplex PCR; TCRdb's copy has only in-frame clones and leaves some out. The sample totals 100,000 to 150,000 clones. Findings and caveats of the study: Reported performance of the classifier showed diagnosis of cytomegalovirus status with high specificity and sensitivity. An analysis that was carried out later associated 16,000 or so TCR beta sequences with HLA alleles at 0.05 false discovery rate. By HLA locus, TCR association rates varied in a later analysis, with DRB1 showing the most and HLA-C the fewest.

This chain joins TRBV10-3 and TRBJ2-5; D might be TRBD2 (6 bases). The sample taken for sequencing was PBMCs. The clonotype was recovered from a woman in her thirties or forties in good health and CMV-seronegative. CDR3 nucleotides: TGTGCCATCTGGGACCGTAGCGGAGAGCAGTACTTC. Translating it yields CAIWDRSGEQYF.